This entry lists 25 T cell receptor beta chains sequenced from one sample in a study of T cell repertoires in cytomegalovirus infection. Which antigens these TCRs recognize remains unknown. TCRdb fed the reads into MiXCR, producing one record per CDR3 protein. The sample carries 370,000 or so distinct CDR3 sequences, roughly 34% recorded once. The sequencing used cultured PBMCs, collected from culture after CMV antigen stimulation. The receptors come from a human donor in good health (CMV status not recorded). Some clones in this sample may be carry-over from other donors' samples.

This clonotype appeared many times. Here the CDR3 reads CASRRPSTDTQYF. CDR3 nucleotide sequence: TGTGCCAGCAGGCGACCTAGCACAGATACGCAGTATTTT. V is TRBV12-3 or TRBV12-4 and J is TRBJ2-3; no reliable D call. Trimming shortened V by 6 bases and J by 0 bases, and 7 bases separated the two germline ends. This CDR3 comprises 13 residues.

This rearrangement joins TRBV19 to TRBJ2-1; no clear D gene. The germline CDR1 and CDR2 sequences are LNHDA and SQIVND (reference sequence). The CDR3 extends over 16 amino acids. Trimming pared 8 bases from V and 4 bases from J, leaving 21 bases between. This CDR3 reads CASAVVMSGQYNEQFF. CDR3 coding DNA: TGTGCCAGTGCGGTTGTAATGTCCGGGCAGTACAATGAGCAGTTCTTC.

This chain links TRBV12-3 or TRBV12-4 with TRBJ1-1; D is ambiguous. Between the trimmed V and J ends, which lost 3 bases and 0 bases, there was a span of 11 bases. This CDR3 contains 15 residues. The CDR3 loop reads CASSLYAGMNTEAFF. CDR3 bases: TGTGCCAGCAGTTTGTACGCGGGGATGAACACTGAAGCTTTCTTT.

This rearrangement joins TRBV7-3 to TRBJ1-2; possibly TRBD1 for D (5 bases). V was cut by 2 bases and J by 6 bases, with 16 bases left in between. Germline CDR1 is SGHTA and CDR2 is FQGTGA. There are 15 residues in the CDR3. The CDR3 loop reads CASSLLGGPTDGYTF. In DNA form, the CDR3 reads TGTGCCAGCAGCTTACTCGGGGGACCAACAGATGGCTACACCTTC.

V gene TRBV6-2 or TRBV6-3 combines with J gene TRBJ2-1; the match to TRBD2 covers 10 bases. Germline V lookup: CDR1 MNHEY, CDR2 SVGEGT. V lost 7 bases and J lost 10; bases outside the gene matches: 25. This CDR3 region has 19 residues. The CDR3 DNA is TGTGCCAGCACCCTAAACCCTCCTAGCGGGAGAAGGCTCACAAACGAGCAGTTCTTC. Amino acids: CASTLNPPSGRRLTNEQFF.

The chain is built from TRBV20-1 and TRBJ1-5; D call uncertain. CDR1 is DFQATT, CDR2 SNEGSKA, per germline (reference sequence). Trimming left V 7 bases short and J 4 bases short, with 14 bases between. This CDR3 region has 13 residues. The CDR3: CSVGFRGNQPQHF. DNA for the CDR3: TGCAGTGTTGGCTTCCGAGGGAATCAGCCCCAGCATTTT.

The rearrangement joins TRBV20-1 to TRBJ1-6; D unresolved. Germline lookup yields CDR1 DFQATT and CDR2 SNEGSKA (reference sequence). This CDR3 spans 15 amino acids. Trimming cost V 5 bases and J 7 bases, with 18 bases left between them. CDR3 sequence reads: CSAPQTGQLNSPLHF. DNA for the CDR3: TGCAGTGCTCCTCAGACCGGGCAACTCAATTCACCCCTCCACTTT.

This chain connects TRBV19 to TRBJ2-5; TRBD2 matches at 9 bases. This CDR3 contains 14 residues. Trimming at V came to 10 bases and at J to 5 bases, leaving 11 bases not matched to a gene. Germline assignment: CDR1 LNHDA and CDR2 SQIVND (reference sequence). The CDR3 reads CATKGSGSAETQYF. In nucleotides, the CDR3 is TGTGCCACCAAGGGTAGCGGGAGTGCGGAGACCCAGTACTTC.

This clonotype was counted a few times. This chain uses TRBV7-2 with TRBJ2-2; D is unclear. This CDR3 has 14 residues. CDR1 and CDR2 (germline): SGHTA, FQGNSA. V was cut by 3 bases and J by 2 bases, with 7 bases left in between. The CDR3 protein is CASSLAINTGELFF. Here the CDR3 DNA reads TGTGCCAGCAGCTTGGCGATCAACACCGGGGAGCTGTTTTTT.

This clonotype was seen a handful of times. This chain uses TRBV6-1 with TRBJ2-7; TRBD1 agrees at 9 bases. V lost 0 bases, J lost 5 bases, and 5 bases stayed unmatched. The CDR3 loop spans 15 amino acids. Germline CDR1 is MNHNS and CDR2 is SASEGT. In DNA, the CDR3 is TGTGCCAGCAGTGAAGCGTTAACAGGGGGCGACGAGCAGTACTTC. The encoded protein is CASSEALTGGDEQYF.

In its sample, this clonotype was seen a few times. This chain joins TRBV18 and TRBJ2-3; D ambiguous. CDR3 length equals 14 residues. V was trimmed by 3 bases and J by 4 bases, leaving 11 bases between them. Germline loops: CDR1 KGHSH, CDR2 LQKENI. CDR3 sequence (DNA): TGTGCCAGCTCACCGCCTGCGAGCTCAGATACGCAGTATTTT. Translation: CASSPPASSDTQYF.

This clonotype turned up a few times. CDR3 coding DNA: TGTGCCAGCAGCCCTGTTGGCAGCGCCCAAGAGACCCAGTACTTC. It encodes CASSPVGSAQETQYF. The rearrangement links TRBV7-6 to TRBJ2-5, with D unclear. With 5 bases removed from V and 1 base from J, the gap between germline ends came to 14 bases. There are 15 residues in the CDR3. Germline V gene sequence: CDR1 SGHVS, CDR2 FNYEAQ.

This clonotype showed up just a few times. The V and J genes are TRBV6-2 or TRBV6-3 and TRBJ1-1, with no clear D. Germline lookup yields CDR1 MNHEY and CDR2 SVGEGT. CDR3 size: 17 residues. Trimming stripped 2 bases from V and 5 bases from J, with 21 bases between. The CDR3, as DNA: TGTGCCAGCAGTTACGGGATACTGAACCCGAGAGGGACTGAAGCTTTCTTT. Amino acids: CASSYGILNPRGTEAFF.

The chain uses TRBV11-2 and TRBJ2-6; 11 bases match TRBD2. The J segment lost 1 base and the V segment lost 4 bases, leaving 9 bases of the junction unmatched. This CDR3 spans 19 amino acids. Germline V CDR1 and CDR2: SGHAT, FQNNGV. In nucleotides, the CDR3 is TGTGCCAGCAGCTCCATACTAGCGGGAGAAGTATCTGGGGCCAACGTCCTGACTTTC. Protein sequence: CASSSILAGEVSGANVLTF. The full variable domain, in which reference TRBV11-2 and TRBJ2-6 provide the parts outside the CDR3, is EAGVAQSPRYKIIEKRQSVAFWCNPISGHATLYWYQQILGQGPKLLIQFQNNGVVDDSQLPKDRFSAERLKGVDSTLKIQPAKLEDSAVYLCASSSILAGEVSGANVLTFGAGSRLTVL.

The chain uses TRBV7-2 and TRBJ2-7, with 9 positions matching TRBD2. CDR3 length: 13 amino acids. Trimming removed 0 bases from V and 12 bases from J; junction bases left unmatched: 6. The germline V gene has CDR1 SGHTA and CDR2 FQGNSA. The CDR3 reads CASSLAAREGGYF. The CDR3 nucleotides read TGTGCCAGCAGCTTAGCCGCGCGGGAGGGCGGGTACTTC.

This clonotype was recorded a few times. V gene TRBV25-1 combines with J gene TRBJ2-2, with D unresolved. This CDR3 is built from 14 residues. Deletions cut 0 bases from V and 3 bases from J, with 5 bases between. Looked up from germline, CDR1 is MGHDK and CDR2 is SYGVNS. CDR3 sequence (DNA): TGTGCCAGCAGTGAATATAAAGACACCGGGGAGCTGTTTTTT. This encodes CASSEYKDTGELFF.

This clonotype appeared a few times. The V and J genes are TRBV24-1 and TRBJ2-2; D gene ambiguous. The V gene's germline CDR1 is KGHDR and CDR2 SFDVKD. Deletions cut 9 bases from V and 0 bases from J, with 10 bases between. CDR3 size: 14 residues. In DNA, the CDR3 is TGTGCCACCCGTAACGGACCGAACACCGGGGAGCTGTTTTTT. The encoded protein is CATRNGPNTGELFF.

The chain combines TRBV6-1 with TRBJ2-3; tentatively, D is TRBD2 (5 bases). The CDR3 is made up of 14 amino acids. In germline, CDR1 is MNHNS, CDR2 SASEGT. The V end lost 5 bases, the J end lost 1 base, and 10 bases lay between the germline ends. CDR3: CASSSSSRTDTQYF. CDR3 bases: TGTGCCAGCAGTTCGTCTAGCCGCACAGATACGCAGTATTTT.

The CDR3 DNA is TGTGCCAGCAGCCAGAGAGGTGGGGGGGACACTGAAGCTTTCTTT. Translating it yields CASSQRGGGDTEAFF. The rearrangement links TRBV7-2 to TRBJ1-1; possible D gene TRBD1, 5 bases. Trimming shortened V by 5 bases and J by 3 bases, and 16 bases separated the two germline ends. The germline CDR1 and CDR2 sequences are SGHTA and FQGNSA. This CDR3 has 15 amino acids.

This sequence joins TRBV12-3 or TRBV12-4 and TRBJ2-5; no firm D call. The CDR3 has 13 amino acids. V was trimmed by 4 bases and J by 5 bases, leaving 11 bases between them. The CDR3 sequence is CASSSSVSETQYF. CDR3 in DNA: TGTGCCAGCAGTTCGTCAGTGTCCGAGACCCAGTACTTC.

The chain couples TRBV5-1 to TRBJ2-3; D may be TRBD1 or TRBD2 (5 bases each). This CDR3 is built from 14 residues. Germline V lookup: CDR1 SGHRS, CDR2 YFSETQ. With 4 bases removed from V and 5 bases from J, the gap between germline ends came to 14 bases. The CDR3 here is CASSTGTPKDTQYF. The CDR3 DNA reads as TGCGCCAGCAGCACCGGGACCCCCAAAGATACGCAGTATTTT.

This clonotype was observed a few times. The gene calls are TRBV19 and TRBJ1-6; D is undetermined. This CDR3 comprises 13 residues. The germline V and J ends were trimmed by 5 bases and 4 bases, with 6 bases remaining between them. The V gene's germline CDR1 is LNHDA and CDR2 SQIVND (reference sequence). The DNA for the CDR3 is TGTGCCAGTAGTCAAAATTATAATTCACCCCTCCACTTT. It specifies CASSQNYNSPLHF.

This clonotype has a handful of counts. This chain connects TRBV30 to TRBJ1-3; 7 nucleotides match TRBD1. Germline-derived CDR1 and CDR2 are GTSNPN and SVGIG (reference sequence). Trimming removed 0 bases from V and 4 bases from J; junction bases left unmatched: 3. The CDR3 totals 14 residues. CDR3 DNA sequence: TGTGCCTGGAGTGTACAGGGGTACGGAAACACCATATATTTT. This encodes CAWSVQGYGNTIYF.

In this sample, this clonotype turned up a few times. The germline gene is not matched at one end of the junction; a read error may be the cause. V usage is TRBV7-2 and J usage is TRBJ2-5, with D perhaps matching TRBD2 (7 bases). CDR1 is SGHTA, CDR2 FQGNSA, per germline. The CDR3 totals 15 residues. As DNA, the CDR3 is TGTGCCAGCACCTTAGGGGGGGGTGGTTGGGAGACCCAGTACTTC. It translates to CASTLGGGGWETQYF.

The genes are TRBV6-1 and TRBJ2-1, with D perhaps matching TRBD2 (6 bases). Germline V gene data show CDR1 as MNHNS and CDR2 as SASEGT. V lost 6 bases, J lost 7 bases, and 16 bases lay in between. There are 14 residues in the CDR3. The CDR3 region has the DNA TGTGCCAGCAGCCGGGCCCGGAGGGCGAATGAGCAGTTCTTC. Translated, it gives CASSRARRANEQFF.